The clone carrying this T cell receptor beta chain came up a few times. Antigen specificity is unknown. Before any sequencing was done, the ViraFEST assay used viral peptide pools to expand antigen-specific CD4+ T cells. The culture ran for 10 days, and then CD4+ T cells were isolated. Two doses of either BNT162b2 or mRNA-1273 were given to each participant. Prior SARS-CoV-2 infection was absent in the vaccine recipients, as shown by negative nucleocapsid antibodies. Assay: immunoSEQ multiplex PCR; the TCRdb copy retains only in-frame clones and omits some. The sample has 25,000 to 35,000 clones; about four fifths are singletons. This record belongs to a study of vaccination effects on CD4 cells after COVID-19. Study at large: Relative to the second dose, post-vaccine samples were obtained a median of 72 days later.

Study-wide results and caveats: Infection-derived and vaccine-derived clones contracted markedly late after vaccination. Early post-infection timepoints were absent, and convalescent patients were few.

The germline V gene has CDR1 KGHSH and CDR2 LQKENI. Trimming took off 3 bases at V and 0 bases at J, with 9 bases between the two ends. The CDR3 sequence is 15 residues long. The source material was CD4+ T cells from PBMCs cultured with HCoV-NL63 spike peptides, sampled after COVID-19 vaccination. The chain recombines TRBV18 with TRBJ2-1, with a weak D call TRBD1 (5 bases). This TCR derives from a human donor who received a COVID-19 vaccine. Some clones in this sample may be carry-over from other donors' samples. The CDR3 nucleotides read TGTGCCAGCTCACCTTTGGACAACTCCTACAATGAGCAGTTCTTC. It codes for CASSPLDNSYNEQFF.